This T cell receptor beta chain was found in a study of cytomegalovirus exposure and HLA in healthy donors (dated by TCRdb to 2017 to 2019). With regard to the full study: An earlier analysis of some 600 of the donors reported 276 Gb of sequence data and 95 million to 140 million unique TCR beta sequences obtained from around 180 million T cells. The genetic ancestry cluster associated with self-reported Caucasian donors included about 81% of the roughly 380 genotyped donors. HLA typing included class I and class II loci at four-digit resolution. Using immunosequencing, the study profiled T cell repertoires from about 610 subjects and related those repertoires to cytomegalovirus serostatus. The study combined high-throughput TCR immunosequencing, statistical association of individual TCRs with disease status, and machine learning to predict cytomegalovirus infection status. The study was designed to test whether signatures of past pathogen exposure could be identified by cataloging public T cell receptors. In an earlier analysis of 550 to 700 of the donors, high-throughput TCR beta sequencing was used to judge whether each TCR beta V gene segment behaved as functional or pseudogenic. Among around 400 genotyped donors of the cohort, an average of roughly 230,000 unique TCR beta nucleotide sequences was sequenced per donor, of which 15% to 20% were non-productive. All discovery cohort repertoires had been generated using a single sequencing platform. An early release that covered some 630 HLA-typed donors contained approximately 290 gigabases of sequencing data and tens of millions of unique TCR sequences. Roughly 5 DR-DQ haplotypes were handled as single units for association and clustering, since linkage in the cohort was strong. Donor age, sex, ethnicity and CMV serostatus were collected together with the repertoire data. Rather than using new phenotypic data, the later analysis identified candidate immune exposures from TCR beta sequences and from how often those sequences occurred across donors. The number of typed donors differed by locus: 629-630 for A, B, C, DRB1 and DQB1; some 500 for DQA1; around 610 for DPA1; and roughly 450 for DPB1. A later genetic analysis used genome-wide SNP genotypes for about 65% of the 666 donors, treating that subset as a discovery cohort. A separate validation cohort of 100 to 150 different subjects was used in addition to the approximately 700-subject first cohort. In a later analysis, previously published TCR beta repertoires from some 640 donors were re-analyzed and high-resolution HLA genotyping was added so that TCR occurrence patterns could be studied. The full study reports these points: A later genetic analysis reported fewer N-insertions in productive TCRs among donors in an Asian-associated ancestry cluster than the roughly 700-donor mean. Three of the identified cytomegalovirus-associated TCR beta chains were confirmed in vitro to be specific for cytomegalovirus antigens. It was suggested by the authors that the approach could potentially be generalized to other disease states and immunological phenotypes. In an earlier analysis of roughly 560 of the donors, most TCR beta V segments were observed in productive rearrangements about 87% or about 30% of the time, broadly matching IMGT annotations. A later analysis found that TCR association rates varied across HLA loci, with DRB1 alleles showing the most associated TCRs and HLA-C alleles the fewest. Presence/absence analyses assumed roughly uniform sequencing depth across donors, an assumption that may not hold. In the study, 150 to 200 TCR beta chains were listed as associated with cytomegalovirus. Most TCR sequences were seen in very few donors, while some public TCRs were found in many individuals. The 87-base-pair reads could not distinguish some IMGT-functional V segments, including TRBV6-2 and TRBV6-3, so those segments were excluded. A later genetic analysis associated a missense DCLRE1C variant with V-gene and J-gene trimming of TCR beta chains, and an independent cohort replicated the association. HLA typing was unavailable for some donors at each locus, so association tests used only the typed subset. A later analysis associated around 16,000 TCR beta sequences with specific HLA alleles at a false discovery rate of 0.05. Some 15 rarely observed V segments, including chromosome 9 orphons, were excluded from the earlier analysis of several hundred of the donors because counts were too low. Correlated functional status among segregating V segments might reflect linkage disequilibrium, but an unknown experimental factor could not be ruled out. Assigning TCR associations to individual alleles was difficult when HLA alleles, especially DR and DQ, strongly co-occurred. The sequencing pipeline was judged likely to have produced a cluster of highly shared sequence variants as a technical artifact. In this cohort, only TCR beta chains were sequenced, and detectable features were limited by the absence of alpha or paired-chain data. A further reported finding was that TCR beta sequences accurately predicted the HLA-A and HLA-B alleles for most subjects in the first cohort. Cytomegalovirus status was reported to be diagnosed by the classifier with high specificity and sensitivity in both the original and validation cohorts. In a later analysis, most CMV-associated TCR beta chains were found to appear HLA-restricted, with HLA associations seemingly driven largely by CMV exposure. Several of the top co-occurrence clusters appeared to be linked to parvovirus B19, influenza, CMV and Epstein-Barr virus, according to a later analysis. CMV serostatus was the only immune exposure information available for the cohort. In a later analysis, HLA-associated TCR beta chains were found to be more clonally expanded and to have lower generation probabilities than equally common non-associated chains.

The cohort comprised more than 550 healthy bone marrow donors. At the time of sampling, every cohort member was nominally healthy, though immune exposures that went unrecorded were likely present. The donor was CMV seropositive and was included in the group of 270 or so seropositive cohort members. Every donor gave a peripheral blood sample, and the peripheral blood mononuclear cells from that sample were used for TCR beta sequencing. The Qiagen DNeasy Blood Extraction Kit was used to extract genomic DNA from the blood cell samples. Note on this clone: Its antigen remains unidentified. One junction end does not reproduce the germline sequence, and a read error may be involved.

Counted from cysteine to phenylalanine, this CDR3 has 11 amino acids. Only CDR3 DNA remains: 33 bases, in frame from the first base. CDR1 and CDR2 (GTSNPN, SVGIG) derive from the germline V gene (reference sequence). Preparation of the library involved the immunoSEQ multiplex PCR assay. A mixture of 60 forward primers for TCR Vbeta segments and 13 reverse primers for TCR Jbeta segments was used in the multiplex PCR. The CDR3 region of rearranged TCR beta genes was amplified from genomic DNA by a multiplex PCR assay. The amplified TCR beta libraries were sequenced on the Illumina HiSeq System as 87-base-pair reads. As for how the authors treated the data: A later analysis counted about 80 million unique TCR beta chains across the 650 to 700 repertoires, and around 9.9 million of these chains were shared by at least two donors. To remove PCR and sequencing errors, raw reads were error-corrected and collapsed into unique sequences using a nearest-neighbor algorithm that merged closely related sequences. Alignment of CDR3 sequences to IMGT reference sequences was used to assign V, D and J gene segments. For a sequence to be retained, at least a six-nucleotide match to both a V gene segment and a J gene segment was required. A rearrangement was called productive if the CDR3 had no stop codons and remained in frame with V and J, and every other rearrangement was called non-productive. CDR3 was defined by IMGT convention, running from the second conserved V-encoded cysteine to the conserved J-encoded phenylalanine. The earlier analysis of about 590 of the donors excluded sequences that lacked an unambiguous match to a single V gene segment. In an earlier analysis of approximately 560 of the donors, a V segment was called functional when productive rearrangements were above 56.7%, and segregating when the standard deviation between donors exceeded 5%. A statistical classification framework was developed to diagnose cytomegalovirus status using the catalog of TCR beta chain sequences. V and J gene assignment, in a later analysis, came from comparing TCR nucleotide sequences with IMGT/GENE-DB human TR gene sequences. A later analysis assigned CDR3 sequences and most-parsimonious VDJ recombination scenarios with the TCRdist pipeline. In a later analysis, each TCR beta chain was defined by its CDR3 amino acid sequence together with its V-gene family, and reads lacking a unique V-gene family were excluded. To address suspected cross-contamination and a sequencing artifact, a later analysis removed some 620 highly shared, low-generation-probability nucleotide sequences. In a later analysis, a clonal expansion index was calculated for each public chain from normalized within-repertoire ranks of inferred template counts. In a later analysis, generation probabilities were computed using a VDJ recombination model fitted to out-of-frame rearrangements, and the results were checked against IGoR. A later analysis scored TCR-TCR, TCR-HLA and TCR-CMV co-occurrence with hypergeometric tests, applying a repertoire-size bias correction to TCR pairs. A later analysis estimated false discovery rates by permuting HLA or CMV assignments 20 times. In a later analysis, co-occurring TCRs were grouped using DBSCAN, and TCRdist sequence similarity was added for clustering within HLA-allele-positive subsets. Repertoires with fewer than 30,000 or more than 120,000 public chains, plus five repertoires with anomalous nucleotide sharing, were excluded from co-occurrence clustering. Here the immuneACCESS table is served through TCRdb, limited to in-frame sequences with V and J called. Missing clones are a known gap in these copies; in checked studies unresolved V genes cover under half, and the rest lacks a known reason. V and J calls and clone size are those listed in that table; D and trimming were worked out from the DNA. The sample yields approximately 130,000 clones; 6.5% to 9.5% were counted once. Jointly, the top ten make up about 6.6% of the sample.

In this chain, TRBV30 is recombined with TRBJ2-1; 7 junctional bases match TRBD1. Input material: PBMCs. The source is a woman between 40 and 50 years old in good health and CMV-seropositive. The DNA reads TGTGCGTGGACAGGCCTCAATGAGCAGTTCTTC. This yields the protein CAWTGLNEQFF.